A single sample gave rise to the 23 T cell receptor beta chains below, sequenced in a study of Graves' ophthalmopathy and Graves' hyperthyroidism. RNA served as the template for amplifying TCR beta CDR3 regions. The first-round RT-PCR employed HTBI primers together with the Qiagen OneStep RT-PCR kit. A multiplex PCR was then performed as the second round. A single record per CDR3 protein comes from TCRdb applying MiXCR to the multiplex PCR reads. The sample lists a few hundred thousand distinct CDR3 sequences; 15% to 20% were seen once. Material for sequencing was peripheral blood. The receptors derive from an adult man with Graves' ophthalmopathy.

The chain links TRBV12-3 or TRBV12-4 to TRBJ2-7; possible D gene TRBD2, 6 bases. Trimming shortened V by 4 bases and J by 2 bases, and 18 bases separated the two germline ends. The CDR3 is 16 residues long. The CDR3 DNA is TGTGCCAGCAGTTATCACCCTGGTGGAGGGGCCTACGAGCAGTACTTC. It specifies CASSYHPGGGAYEQYF.

This clonotype was seen ten or more times. This sequence joins TRBV12-3 or TRBV12-4 and TRBJ2-7, with D unresolved. With 1 base removed from V and 13 bases from J, the gap between germline ends came to 14 bases. This CDR3 has 12 amino acids. The CDR3 DNA follows: TGTGCCAGCAGTTTAGGCCGCGTTGTGAGATACTTC. This encodes CASSLGRVVRYF.

The chain combines TRBV9 with TRBJ1-1; D is unresolved. V lost 3 bases and J 3 bases, leaving 15 bases between the germline ends. Per the germline V gene, CDR1 is SGDLS and CDR2 is YYNGEE. The CDR3 is 15 residues long. CDR3 in amino acids: CASSALRVGDTEAFF. The DNA for the CDR3 is TGTGCCAGCAGCGCACTTCGGGTTGGGGACACTGAAGCTTTCTTT.

This clonotype was recorded at least ten times. This could be a read error, since a much larger clone is one nucleotide away. The gene calls are TRBV20-1 and TRBJ2-7; unclear D gene. The CDR3 extends over 11 amino acids. CDR1 is DFQATT and CDR2 is SNEGSKA in the germline V gene (reference sequence). The CDR3 protein is CSARVGYGQYF. The CDR3 coding sequence is TGCAGTGCTAGAGTAGGGTACGGGCAGTACTTC.

At least ten counts were recorded for this clonotype. This sequence joins TRBV10-3 and TRBJ2-5; TRBD2 matches 9 bases. The germline V gene encodes CDR1 ENHRY and CDR2 SYGVKD. The J segment lost 7 bases and the V segment lost 8 bases, leaving 20 bases of the junction unmatched. The CDR3 spans 17 residues. The CDR3 loop reads CAISSSSGGRAVGTQYF. CDR3 in DNA: TGTGCCATCTCATCGTCTTCAGGCGGGAGGGCCGTGGGGACCCAGTACTTC.

This clonotype has a count of ten or more. This chain connects TRBV20-1 to TRBJ1-5; tentatively, D is TRBD1 (5 bases). The V end was cut by 3 bases, the J end by 4 bases, with 16 bases between. There are 15 residues in the CDR3. Germline values: CDR1 DFQATT, CDR2 SNEGSKA (reference sequence). Here the CDR3 reads CSASVDSQKNQPQHF. The CDR3 DNA reads TGCAGTGCTAGCGTTGACAGCCAAAAGAATCAGCCCCAGCATTTT.

There are many counts of this clonotype. The J gene is TRBJ1-2, the V gene TRBV6-2 or TRBV6-3, with a tentative D call TRBD1 (6 bases). Trimming took 8 bases from V and 3 from J, leaving 16 bases between them. CDR1 and CDR2 (germline): MNHEY, SVGEGT. There are 14 residues in the CDR3. The chain's CDR3 is CASVMGGADYGYTF. CDR3 DNA sequence: TGTGCCAGCGTTATGGGGGGCGCGGACTATGGCTACACCTTC.

The table lists this clonotype with many counts. The CDR3 protein is CASSLQGGAGLAYEQYF. DNA for the CDR3: TGCGCCAGCAGCCTTCAGGGCGGCGCGGGTTTAGCCTACGAGCAGTACTTC. The chain has TRBV4-1 and TRBJ2-7; D tentatively fits TRBD1 or TRBD2 (5 bases each). From germline, CDR1 is MGHRA and CDR2 YSYEKL. The CDR3 covers 17 residues. V shed 4 bases and J shed 2 bases, with 21 bases lying between them.

This clonotype came up many times. This rearrangement joins TRBV30 to TRBJ1-2, with D unresolved. The CDR3 has 14 residues. With 3 bases removed from V and 2 bases from J, the gap between germline ends came to 13 bases. Germline V gives CDR1 GTSNPN, CDR2 SVGIG (reference sequence). The CDR3 protein is CAWRKEEGNYGYTF. CDR3 nucleotides: TGTGCCTGGAGGAAGGAAGAGGGCAACTATGGCTACACCTTC.

This clonotype was seen many times. The rearrangement joins TRBV5-1 to TRBJ1-6; perhaps TRBD1 as D (6 bases). V shed 4 bases and J shed 10 bases, with 15 bases lying between them. Germline CDR1 is SGHRS and CDR2 is YFSETQ. CDR3 length: 14 residues. CDR3 in amino acids: CASSVTGSESPLHF. In DNA, the CDR3 is TGCGCCAGCAGCGTCACAGGGTCTGAATCACCCCTCCACTTT.

This clonotype was seen more than once but under ten times. The J gene is TRBJ1-1, the V gene TRBV18, with D hard to call. Germline-derived CDR1 and CDR2 are KGHSH and LQKENI. CDR3 size: 12 residues. V was cut by 1 base and J by 7 bases, with 7 bases left in between. CDR3 coding DNA: TGTGCCAGCTCACCACTTCCCGATGAAGCTTTCTTT. Translated, it gives CASSPLPDEAFF.

This clonotype was counted many times. This rearrangement joins TRBV12-3 or TRBV12-4 to TRBJ1-5; 8 positions agree with TRBD1. V shed 7 bases, J shed 7 bases, and the junction held 6 bases outside the gene matches. The CDR3 spans 13 residues. CDR3 sequence reads: CASMAGGRQPQHF. CDR3 coding DNA: TGTGCCAGCATGGCAGGGGGCCGCCAGCCCCAGCATTTT.

V usage is TRBV19 and J usage is TRBJ2-7; maybe TRBD2 (5 bases). The ends were cut back, 3 bases at V and 6 bases at J, with 15 bases in the middle. The CDR3 spans 14 residues. Germline values: CDR1 LNHDA, CDR2 SQIVND (reference sequence). CDR3 residues: CASSISGTWGEQYF. The CDR3 DNA reads TGTGCCAGTAGTATCTCGGGAACCTGGGGCGAGCAGTACTTC.

This clonotype was observed many times. The chain carries TRBV4-2 and TRBJ1-6; 9 nucleotides match TRBD1. The CDR3 extends over 15 amino acids. The germline gives CDR1 LGHNA, CDR2 YNFKEQ. V lost 3 bases, J lost 6 bases, and 3 bases stayed unmatched. CDR3 residues: CASSQKDRGNSPLHF. DNA of the CDR3: TGTGCCAGCAGCCAGAAGGACAGGGGTAATTCACCCCTCCACTTT.

This clonotype was counted at least ten times. This sequence joins TRBV6-1 and TRBJ2-5, with D possibly TRBD2 on 6 matching bases. CDR1 is MNHNS and CDR2 is SASEGT in the germline V gene. The V and J ends lost 7 bases and 4 bases respectively, with 16 bases between them. The CDR3 spans 14 residues. Written as DNA, the CDR3 is TGTGCCAGCATGGGTTTGGGTAGCGGAGAGACCCAGTACTTC. This translates into CASMGLGSGETQYF.

In this sample, this clonotype turned up many times. J is TRBJ1-3 and V is TRBV2; 7 nucleotides line up with TRBD1. CDR1 is SNHLY and CDR2 is FYNNEI in the germline V gene. Trimming took 4 bases from V and 3 from J; bases not matched to a gene: 9. The length of the CDR3 is 16 residues. The CDR3 DNA reads TGTGCCAGCAGTGTGGGACAGCCCTGGGGTGGAAACACCATATATTTT. Its protein product is CASSVGQPWGGNTIYF. Drawing the rest from reference TRBV2 and TRBJ1-3, the complete variable domain is EPEVTQTPSHQVTQMGQEVILRCVPISNHLYFYWYRQILGQKVEFLVSFYNNEISEKSEIFDDQFSVERPDGSNFTLKIRSTKLEDSAMYFCASSVGQPWGGNTIYFGEGSWLTVV.

This clonotype was observed at least ten times. The chain has TRBV27 and TRBJ1-1; D is unresolved. The CDR3 covers 16 residues. CDR1 and CDR2 from the germline V gene are MNHEY and SMNVEV (reference sequence). V lost 2 bases and J lost 8, with 21 bases in between. CDR3 residues: CASSLGFSRSRGEAFF. For the CDR3, the DNA is TGTGCCAGCAGTTTAGGATTTTCAAGGAGTCGGGGAGAAGCTTTCTTT.

At least ten counts were recorded for this clonotype. V and J are TRBV11-2 and TRBJ2-7; the D is unclear. This CDR3 is built from 14 residues. Trimming took off 1 base at V and 3 bases at J, with 10 bases between the two ends. CDR1 is SGHAT and CDR2 is FQNNGV in the germline V gene. The CDR3: CASSLVGRYYEQYF. The CDR3 DNA sequence: TGTGCCAGCAGCTTAGTCGGTAGATACTACGAGCAGTACTTC.

Concerning this clonotype: The junction shows a germline mismatch at one end, possibly a read error. The chain carries TRBV12-3 or TRBV12-4 and TRBJ1-2, with a weak D call TRBD1 (5 bases). The CDR3 runs to 14 residues. CDR3 protein: CASSLAGRAGGYTF. CDR3 DNA: TGTGCCAGCAGCTTAGCAGGCAGGGCTGGCGGCTACACCTTC.

This clonotype occurred a few times. The rearrangement links TRBV5-1 to TRBJ1-1, with a possible D match to TRBD1 (6 bases). Germline lookup yields CDR1 SGHRS and CDR2 YFSETQ. Trimming stripped 2 bases from V and 6 bases from J, with 11 bases between. The CDR3 runs to 13 residues. The CDR3 region is CASSFKGEAEAFF. Written as DNA, the CDR3 is TGCGCCAGCAGCTTCAAGGGGGAGGCTGAAGCTTTCTTT.

The chain employs TRBV11-2 and TRBJ2-5; TRBD1 is a possible D gene (5 bases). V dropped 5 bases and J dropped 4 bases, with 11 bases sitting between them. The CDR3 consists of 13 residues. Germline V gene lookup returns CDR1 SGHAT and CDR2 FQNNGV. The CDR3 nucleotides are TGTGCCAGCAGCCTGACAGTTCCAGAGACCCAGTACTTC. The encoded protein is CASSLTVPETQYF.

In this sample, this clonotype turned up many times. The CDR3 region has the DNA TGTGCCCACCGGGACAGGGGTAGAACTGAAGCTTTCTTT. It is translated as CAHRDRGRTEAFF. V is TRBV28 and J is TRBJ1-1, with 10 bases fitting TRBD1. CDR1 is MDHEN and CDR2 is SYDVKM in the germline V gene. This CDR3 comprises 13 residues. V shed 11 bases, J shed 5 bases, and the junction held 8 bases outside the gene matches.

This clonotype has ten or more counts. V usage is TRBV25-1 and J usage is TRBJ2-7; 7 bases fit TRBD1. Per germline, CDR1 MGHDK and CDR2 SYGVNS. The CDR3 runs 12 residues. With V trimmed by 6 bases and J by 3 bases, 2 bases remained unmatched. The CDR3 DNA is TGTGCCAGCAGGACAGGGAACTACGAGCAGTACTTC. Translating it yields CASRTGNYEQYF.